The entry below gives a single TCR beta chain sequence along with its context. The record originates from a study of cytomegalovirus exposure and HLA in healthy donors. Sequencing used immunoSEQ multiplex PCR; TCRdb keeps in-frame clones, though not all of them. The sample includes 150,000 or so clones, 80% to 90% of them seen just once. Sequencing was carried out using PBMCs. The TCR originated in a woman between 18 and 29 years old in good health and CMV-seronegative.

The DNA of the CDR3 is TGTGCCAGCAGTTTGAACTTTGACCCCGGGACTGAAGCTTTCTTT. Its translation: CASSLNFDPGTEAFF. The genes are TRBV6-5 and TRBJ1-1, with D uncertain. Trimming took off 4 bases at V and 5 bases at J, with 17 bases between the two ends. Germline values: CDR1 MNHEY, CDR2 SVGAGI. The CDR3 contains 15 residues.